The 23 T cell receptor beta chains listed next were all sequenced from one sample in a study of blood T cell repertoires in COVID-19. Generated by immunoSEQ multiplex PCR, the TCRdb table keeps only in-frame clones and is missing some. The table includes 200,000 to 300,000 clones, around 87% detected once. The sample was peripheral blood. The receptors originated from a woman in her fifties or sixties with COVID-19, enrolled during active disease.

The genes are TRBV30 and TRBJ2-5; D is perhaps TRBD1 (6 bases). The V end lost 3 bases, the J end lost 2 bases, and 16 bases lay between the germline ends. From germline, CDR1 is GTSNPN and CDR2 SVGIG (reference sequence). CDR3 length: 15 amino acids. CDR3 sequence: CAWRPLGRGQETQYF. CDR3 bases: TGTGCCTGGAGACCCCTCGGCAGGGGACAAGAGACCCAGTACTTC.

Points on this clone: This sample also contains other DNA sequences that code for the same CDR3. The chain couples TRBV14 to TRBJ1-6; D is possibly TRBD1 (5 bases). The CDR3 is 14 amino acids. Trimming cost V 1 base and J 7 bases, with 8 bases left between them. Germline CDR1 and CDR2: SGHDN and FVKESK. This CDR3 reads CASSQVRGNSPLHF. The CDR3 DNA sequence: TGTGCCAGCAGCCAAGTGCGGGGGAATTCACCCCTCCACTTT.

The J gene is TRBJ2-2, the V gene TRBV9, with D perhaps matching TRBD2 (6 bases). CDR1 is SGDLS, CDR2 YYNGEE, per germline. The V end was cut by 4 bases, the J end by 6 bases, with 19 bases between. The CDR3 runs 16 residues. The CDR3 protein is CASSTRDLKGPGELFF. The CDR3 bases are TGTGCCAGCAGCACCCGGGACTTGAAGGGCCCCGGGGAGCTGTTTTTT.

V and J are TRBV18 and TRBJ2-2; weak D call: TRBD2 (6 bases). Between the trimmed V and J ends, which lost 0 bases and 0 bases, there was a span of 8 bases. Germline assignment: CDR1 KGHSH and CDR2 LQKENI. The CDR3 covers 16 residues. This chain's CDR3 is CASSPPGLPNTGELFF. DNA for the CDR3: TGTGCCAGCTCACCACCGGGACTCCCGAACACCGGGGAGCTGTTTTTT.

The chain couples TRBV7-9 to TRBJ1-4; unclear D gene. V lost 6 bases, J lost 7 bases, and 9 bases lay in between. Looked up from germline, CDR1 is SEHNR and CDR2 is FQNEAQ (reference sequence). The CDR3 sequence is 12 residues long. Here the CDR3 DNA reads TGTGCCAGCAGTTCGGGTTTTGAAAAACTGTTTTTT. Residues: CASSSGFEKLFF.

The V and J genes are TRBV6-5 and TRBJ1-2; 10 bases match TRBD1. Per germline, CDR1 MNHEY and CDR2 SVGAGI. Germline trimming cut 2 bases from V and 8 bases from J; bases unmatched to any gene: 8. This CDR3 is 15 amino acids long. CDR3 amino acids: CASSYDQGQGIGYTF. DNA of the CDR3: TGTGCCAGCAGTTACGATCAGGGACAGGGGATAGGCTACACCTTC.

The count of this clone is one. The chain carries TRBV7-8 and TRBJ2-3; D is undetermined. The CDR3 is 16 amino acids. V was clipped by 1 base and J by 0 bases, with 11 bases between them. The V gene's germline CDR1 is SGHVS and CDR2 FQNEAQ. The chain's CDR3 is CASSLELRLSTDTQYF. The CDR3 coding sequence is TGTGCCAGCAGCTTAGAATTGCGCCTGAGCACAGATACGCAGTATTTT. The entire variable domain, with the rest obtained from reference TRBV7-8 and TRBJ2-3, is as follows: GAGVSQSPRYKVAKRGQDVALRCDPISGHVSLFWYQQALGQGPEFLTYFQNEAQLDKSGLPSDRFFAERPEGSVSTLKIQRTQQEDSAVYLCASSLELRLSTDTQYFGPGTRLTVL.

The rearrangement joins TRBV19 to TRBJ1-3; D remains ambiguous. The V end lost 7 bases, the J end lost 0 bases, and 10 bases lay between the germline ends. CDR3 length: 14 residues. CDR1 LNHDA and CDR2 SQIVND come from the germline V gene (reference sequence). The CDR3 reads CASKDTDSGNTIYF. DNA for the CDR3: TGTGCCAGTAAAGACACAGACTCTGGAAACACCATATATTTT.

The CDR3 bases are TGTGCCAGCAGCCCGAGACAGGGGTACGAGCAGTACTTC. Encoded protein: CASSPRQGYEQYF. The V and J genes are TRBV7-9 and TRBJ2-7; 8 nucleotides agree with TRBD1. The junction had 4 bases not matched to a gene; V was cut back by 5 bases and J by 4 bases. CDR3 size: 13 residues. The V gene's germline CDR1 is SEHNR and CDR2 FQNEAQ (reference sequence).

J is TRBJ2-7 and V is TRBV2, with D possibly matching TRBD1 (6 bases). The CDR3 loop spans 12 amino acids. Per the germline V gene, CDR1 is SNHLY and CDR2 is FYNNEI. The CDR3, as DNA: TGTGCGGGGGCTGGCCCCGGGTACGAGCAGTACTTC. The encoded protein is CAGAGPGYEQYF. Full variable domain (rest looked up from reference TRBV2 and TRBJ2-7): EPEVTQTPSHQVTQMGQEVILRCVPISNHLYFYWYRQILGQKVEFLVSFYNNEISEKSEIFDDQFSVERPDGSNFTLKIRSTKLEDSAMYFCAGAGPGYEQYFGPGTRLTVT.

The chain carries TRBV3-1 (or the pseudogene TRBV3-2) and TRBJ1-2, with 8 positions matching TRBD1. From germline, CDR1 is LGHDT and CDR2 YNNKEL (reference sequence). The CDR3 loop spans 13 amino acids. V was clipped by 5 bases and J by 3 bases; unmatched bases: 2. As DNA, the CDR3 is TGTGCCAGCAGCTGGGGACAGGACTATGGCTACACCTTC. Protein product: CASSWGQDYGYTF.

The rearrangement links TRBV6-2 or TRBV6-3 to TRBJ2-3; 11 nucleotides align to TRBD2. The ends lost 5 bases at V and 6 bases at J; junction bases unmatched: 13. Per the germline V gene, CDR1 is MNHEY and CDR2 is SVGEGT. The CDR3 has 17 amino acids. CDR3 region: CASSPTSGTIRPDTQYF. In DNA, the CDR3 is TGTGCCAGCAGTCCGACTAGCGGGACCATAAGGCCGGATACGCAGTATTTT.

The rearrangement links TRBV7-2 to TRBJ2-3; 9 positions agree with TRBD2. Trimming removed 7 bases from V and 5 bases from J; junction bases left unmatched: 10. Germline CDR1 is SGHTA and CDR2 is FQGNSA. This CDR3 is 15 amino acids long. This CDR3 is CASNALAGEVDTQYF. CDR3 coding DNA: TGTGCCAGCAACGCCTTAGCGGGAGAGGTAGATACGCAGTATTTT.

The rearrangement links TRBV9 to TRBJ1-3; no reliable D call. Germline V gene data show CDR1 as SGDLS and CDR2 as YYNGEE. The CDR3 has 15 amino acids. V was pared by 6 bases and J by 4 bases, with 17 bases between. CDR3 in amino acids: CASTRPGEEGNTIYF. CDR3 DNA sequence: TGTGCCAGCACCCGGCCAGGCGAAGAGGGAAACACCATATATTTT.

The chain couples TRBV10-3 to TRBJ1-3; D is undetermined. V was cut by 2 bases and J by 8 bases, with 10 bases left in between. The CDR3 is 13 residues long. Germline V CDR1 and CDR2: ENHRY, SYGVKD. The CDR3 loop is CAISEGLWYTIYF. DNA of the CDR3: TGTGCCATCAGTGAGGGCCTCTGGTACACCATATATTTT.

The V call is TRBV21-1, the J call TRBJ2-7; the table's TRBD2 call for D was not verified on the DNA. TRBV21-1 is a recognized pseudogene. The CDR3 covers 14 residues. The CDR3 sequence is CASSKVERLGEQYF. Written as DNA, the CDR3 is TGTGCCAGCAGCAAAGTAGAGAGGTTAGGCGAGCAGTACTTC.

This rearrangement joins TRBV3-1 (or the pseudogene TRBV3-2) to TRBJ2-7; D perhaps matches TRBD1 (6 bases). The CDR3 runs 16 residues. Germline values: CDR1 LGHDT, CDR2 YNNKEL (reference sequence). Trimming stripped 1 base from V and 3 bases from J, with 16 bases between. Written as DNA, the CDR3 is TGTGCCAGCAGCCAAGTTGGGGGCGTACCTTACTACGAGCAGTACTTC. Its protein product is CASSQVGGVPYYEQYF.

The chain uses TRBV7-3 and TRBJ2-2; tentative D call: TRBD2 (5 bases). The germline V gene encodes CDR1 SGHTA and CDR2 FQGTGA. This CDR3 comprises 17 residues. V was trimmed by 0 bases and J by 0 bases, leaving 11 bases between them. The CDR3 bases are TGTGCCAGCAGCTTAACGGTCCGGGGAGCGAACACCGGGGAGCTGTTTTTT. Translation gives CASSLTVRGANTGELFF.

The chain combines TRBV18 with TRBJ2-2, with TRBD1 identical over 8 bases. V shed 0 bases and J 2 bases; nucleotides not matched to a gene: 5. CDR1 is KGHSH and CDR2 is LQKENI in the germline V gene. The CDR3 runs 17 residues. The CDR3 nucleotides read TGTGCCAGCTCACCACCGAGGACAGGGAGAAACACCGGGGAGCTGTTTTTT. It yields the protein CASSPPRTGRNTGELFF.

V is TRBV5-1 and J is TRBJ2-5, with 10 bases lining up with TRBD2. The V and J ends lost 3 bases and 4 bases, in that order; junction bases with no gene match: 3. CDR1 SGHRS and CDR2 YFSETQ come from the germline V gene. This CDR3 contains 14 residues. The CDR3 loop is CASSSAGGGETQYF. The CDR3 DNA reads TGCGCCAGCAGCTCAGCGGGAGGGGGAGAGACCCAGTACTTC.

The CDR3 protein is CASSPPRQGAGANVLTF. CDR3 nucleotides: TGTGCCAGCTCACCACCCCGACAGGGGGCTGGGGCCAACGTCCTGACTTTC. The V gene is TRBV18, the J gene TRBJ2-6; 9 nucleotides line up with TRBD1. The germline CDR1 and CDR2 sequences are KGHSH and LQKENI. With 0 bases clipped from V and 2 bases from J, the junction kept 2 bases outside the gene matches. The CDR3 runs 17 residues.

This chain connects TRBV9 to TRBJ1-6; D gene uncertain. The germline V gene encodes CDR1 SGDLS and CDR2 YYNGEE. This CDR3 region has 14 residues. V was clipped by 1 base and J by 8 bases, with 10 bases between them. As DNA, the CDR3 is TGTGCCAGCAGCGTAAGAGGGTTTGATTCACCCCTCCACTTT. Translation: CASSVRGFDSPLHF.

J is TRBJ2-2 and V is TRBV24-1; 9 nucleotides align to TRBD2. V trimming: 11 bases; J trimming: 3 bases; junction bases outside the gene matches: 6. CDR1 and CDR2 (germline): KGHDR, SFDVKD. The CDR3 sequence is 14 residues long. The chain's CDR3 is CASASGTYTGELFF. The CDR3 DNA follows: TGTGCCAGCGCTAGCGGGACTTACACCGGGGAGCTGTTTTTT.